This passage covers 18 T cell receptor beta chains from one sample sequenced in a study of blood T cells in healthy people across ages. For the second PCR, which ran for 7 to 11 cycles, a sample-barcoded 5' primer and a J-beta primer mix were used. TCRdb used MiXCR to reprocess the 5' RACE reads, holding one entry per CDR3 protein. This table has about 760,000 distinct CDR3 sequences, 45% to 70% appearing once. The source material was blood. The receptors derive from a man aged 35 to 55 in good health.

A remark on this clonotype: Compared with germline, one end of the junction differs, possibly owing to a read error. The chain links TRBV10-3 to TRBJ2-1; 8 nucleotides agree with TRBD1. Per germline, CDR1 ENHRY and CDR2 SYGVKD. The length of the CDR3 is 17 residues. Here the CDR3 DNA reads TGTGCCATCAGTGACCCTACCCAGGGGGCATCCTACAAGGAGCAGTTCTTC. Translating it yields CAISDPTQGASYKEQFF.

This chain uses TRBV5-6 with TRBJ2-7; D is unclear. Trimming took off 5 bases at V and 2 bases at J, with 14 bases between the two ends. In germline, CDR1 is SGHDT, CDR2 YYEEEE. This CDR3 has 14 residues. CDR3 nucleotide sequence: TGTGCCAGCAGTGTGGCCGGATCCACCTACGAGCAGTACTTC. It yields the protein CASSVAGSTYEQYF.

The J gene is TRBJ2-5, the V gene TRBV28; 8 bases are a match to TRBD1. This CDR3 has 13 residues. V dropped 6 bases and J dropped 4; count of bases not matched to a gene: 4. CDR1 and CDR2 from the germline V gene are MDHEN and SYDVKM. This chain's CDR3 is CASRQGAAETQYF. The CDR3 DNA reads TGTGCCAGCAGGCAGGGGGCTGCAGAGACCCAGTACTTC.

This clonotype has more than one count but fewer than ten. The gene calls are TRBV4-2 and TRBJ2-5; D gene ambiguous. Germline V gene lookup returns CDR1 LGHNA and CDR2 YNFKEQ. The CDR3 extends over 13 amino acids. The V end was cut by 4 bases, the J end by 4 bases, with 10 bases between. The chain's CDR3 is CASSRDALETQYF. Written as DNA, the CDR3 is TGTGCCAGCAGCCGAGACGCTCTAGAGACCCAGTACTTC.

The chain recombines TRBV5-1 with TRBJ2-3, with D tentatively TRBD1 or TRBD2 (6 bases each). Germline CDR1 SGHRS, CDR2 YFSETQ. The CDR3 has 15 residues. The V end was cut by 6 bases, the J end by 0 bases, with 14 bases between. DNA of the CDR3: TGCGCCAGCACCACGGGGGCCTTTAGCACAGATACGCAGTATTTT. It translates to CASTTGAFSTDTQYF.

The chain combines TRBV5-1 with TRBJ1-2; 10 bases are a match to TRBD1. The CDR3 contains 16 residues. Germline V lookup: CDR1 SGHRS, CDR2 YFSETQ. V lost 2 bases and J lost 4; bases outside the gene matches: 8. CDR3 bases: TGCGCCAGCAGCTTCGGGACAGGGGCCGATACCTATGGCTACACCTTC. It specifies CASSFGTGADTYGYTF.

The chain uses TRBV3-1 and TRBJ1-6, with 7 positions matching TRBD1. Germline values: CDR1 LGHDT, CDR2 YNNKEL (reference sequence). The CDR3 covers 16 residues. Losses at the gene ends were 4 bases for V and 5 bases for J; bases not matched to a gene: 8. Here the CDR3 DNA reads TGTGCCAGCAGCCTCAACCTGGGACAGAATAATTCACCCCTCCACTTT. Translated: CASSLNLGQNNSPLHF.

This clonotype was counted once. The chain combines TRBV28 with TRBJ2-2; 7 nucleotides match TRBD1. This CDR3 region has 14 residues. Germline CDR1 reads MDHEN; CDR2 reads SYDVKM. V lost 3 bases, J lost 6 bases, and 4 bases stayed unmatched. DNA of the CDR3: TGTGCCAGCAGTTTTTTGACAGGGTCCGGGGAGCTGTTTTTT. Protein product: CASSFLTGSGELFF.

This chain's CDR3 is CASSAWGAGANVLTF. The CDR3 DNA sequence: TGTGCCAGCAGTGCTTGGGGGGCTGGGGCCAACGTCCTGACTTTC. The V and J genes are TRBV2 and TRBJ2-6; a weak D match, TRBD2 (6 bases). Looked up from germline, CDR1 is SNHLY and CDR2 is FYNNEI. The CDR3 extends over 15 amino acids. Trimming cost V 4 bases and J 2 bases, with 9 bases left between them. Full variable domain (missing parts from reference TRBV2 and TRBJ2-6): EPEVTQTPSHQVTQMGQEVILRCVPISNHLYFYWYRQILGQKVEFLVSFYNNEISEKSEIFDDQFSVERPDGSNFTLKIRSTKLEDSAMYFCASSAWGAGANVLTFGAGSRLTVL.

This clonotype was counted a few times. This sequence joins TRBV7-2 and TRBJ2-3; 9 bases agree with TRBD2. The ends lost 5 bases at V and 1 base at J; junction bases unmatched: 4. Germline loops: CDR1 SGHTA, CDR2 FQGNSA. The CDR3 is 15 amino acids. Here the CDR3 reads CASSRVAGGTDTQYF. The CDR3 DNA is TGTGCCAGCAGCCGCGTAGCGGGGGGCACAGATACGCAGTATTTT.

This clonotype has only a few counts. The rearrangement uses TRBV7-2 and TRBJ2-7; a possible D gene is TRBD2 (5 bases). Germline V gene data show CDR1 as SGHTA and CDR2 as FQGNSA. The CDR3 runs to 14 residues. Trimming took off 5 bases at V and 1 base at J, with 12 bases between the two ends. The CDR3 region is CASSRREGSYEQYF. The CDR3 coding sequence is TGTGCCAGCAGCCGACGGGAAGGTTCCTACGAGCAGTACTTC.

The chain recombines TRBV19 with TRBJ1-1; D unresolved. V lost 3 bases and J 4 bases, leaving 15 bases between the germline ends. This CDR3 has 15 amino acids. Germline CDR1 and CDR2: LNHDA and SQIVND (reference sequence). The CDR3 is CASSIYLGRGTEAFF. DNA for the CDR3: TGTGCCAGTAGTATCTATCTGGGGAGAGGCACTGAAGCTTTCTTT.

The chain uses TRBV6-5 and TRBJ2-5; no clear D. CDR3 length equals 16 residues. Germline lookup yields CDR1 MNHEY and CDR2 SVGAGI. V dropped 0 bases and J dropped 1 base, with 12 bases sitting between them. The CDR3 is CASSYSRSYLQETQYF. CDR3 coding DNA: TGTGCCAGCAGTTACTCTAGGAGCTACCTCCAAGAGACCCAGTACTTC.

The gene calls are TRBV28 and TRBJ2-1, with unresolved D. This CDR3 is 13 amino acids long. Per the germline V gene, CDR1 is MDHEN and CDR2 is SYDVKM. Trimming stripped 3 bases from V and 6 bases from J, with 9 bases between. The CDR3 sequence is CASSLILPNEQFF. The CDR3 bases are TGTGCCAGCAGTTTGATTTTGCCCAATGAGCAGTTCTTC.

The chain joins TRBV20-1 to TRBJ2-1, with D perhaps TRBD1 or TRBD2 (6 bases each). CDR3 length: 16 residues. Per germline, CDR1 DFQATT and CDR2 SNEGSKA (reference sequence). Trimming stripped 4 bases from V and 2 bases from J, with 18 bases between. The DNA of the CDR3 is TGCAGTGCTATGGACTACGGGACAAAAGCCTACAATGAGCAGTTCTTC. Residues: CSAMDYGTKAYNEQFF.

V usage is TRBV9 and J usage is TRBJ2-1; 13 bases agree with TRBD2. V shed 0 bases, J shed 5 bases, and the junction held 11 bases outside the gene matches. This CDR3 has 19 residues. The germline V gene has CDR1 SGDLS and CDR2 YYNGEE. The CDR3 spells CASSVGTSGSPNLNNEQFF. The DNA of the CDR3 is TGTGCCAGCAGCGTAGGGACTAGCGGGAGTCCGAACCTCAACAATGAGCAGTTCTTC.

The J gene is TRBJ2-5, the V gene TRBV20-1; 7 bases agree with TRBD1. CDR1 is DFQATT, CDR2 SNEGSKA, per germline (reference sequence). The CDR3 is 15 amino acids. V gave up 5 bases and J gave up 2 bases; unmatched junction bases: 11. The CDR3 sequence: CSAWGTAFWQETQYF. In DNA, the CDR3 is TGCAGTGCTTGGGGGACAGCATTTTGGCAAGAGACCCAGTACTTC.

This chain connects TRBV13 to TRBJ2-5; 8 nucleotides agree with TRBD2. The DNA end is more similar to TRBJ2-7, so the J call may be wrong. This CDR3 is built from 18 residues. Germline CDR1 PRHDT, CDR2 FYEKMQ (reference sequence). This CDR3 is CASSLIGLAQLGGDEQYF. For the CDR3, the DNA is TGTGCCAGCAGCTTAATCGGACTAGCCCAGTTGGGGGGTGACGAGCAGTACTTC.